Each of the 29 T cell receptor beta chains below was sequenced from the same sample in a study of vaccination and CD4 T cells after COVID-19. Cultured CD4+ T-cell DNA underwent Oncomine TCR Beta short-read sequencing. Via MiXCR, TCRdb re-called the PCR reads, giving one row per CDR3 protein. Counted here are 15,000 to 20,000 distinct CDR3 sequences, roughly 55% occurring once; the ten biggest clones make up roughly 15%. These receptors are not linked to any known antigen. Treatment reported: approximately 9-day PBMC culture with coronavirus spike peptide pools or control peptides (ViraFEST assay). Sequencing was performed on CD4+ T cells from blood, cultured in vitro, taken before SARS-CoV-2 vaccination. These TCRs come from a human donor who had recovered from COVID-19.

This clonotype has a handful of counts. The chain joins TRBV19 to TRBJ1-1; 8 bases match TRBD1. V dropped 6 bases and J dropped 4; count of bases not matched to a gene: 4. Germline V gene data show CDR1 as LNHDA and CDR2 as SQIVND (reference sequence). This CDR3 is built from 13 residues. For the CDR3, the DNA is TGTGCCAGTAGCGGACAGGGCAGCACTGAAGCTTTCTTT. It translates to CASSGQGSTEAFF.

This clonotype was observed a few times. The chain couples TRBV15 to TRBJ1-5, with a possible D match to TRBD1 (6 bases). The length of the CDR3 is 15 residues. Looked up from germline, CDR1 is LNHNV and CDR2 is YYDKDF (reference sequence). The V end lost 5 bases, the J end lost 6 bases, and 17 bases lay between the germline ends. This CDR3 reads CATSHGTPRGQPQHF. In DNA, the CDR3 is TGTGCCACCAGCCACGGGACTCCCAGGGGTCAGCCCCAGCATTTT.

The sample holds a few counts of this clonotype. The chain combines TRBV5-1 with TRBJ1-6; D unclear. Trimming cost V 2 bases and J 0 bases, with 9 bases left between them. The CDR3 loop spans 16 amino acids. The germline gives CDR1 SGHRS, CDR2 YFSETQ. CDR3 DNA: TGCGCCAGCAGCTTCGACATGAGCTCCTATAATTCACCCCTCCACTTT. Its protein is CASSFDMSSYNSPLHF.

This clonotype turned up a few times. The chain carries TRBV20-1 and TRBJ2-7, with a possible D match to TRBD2 (5 bases). V gave up 5 bases and J gave up 3 bases, with 20 bases separating them. The germline CDR1 and CDR2 sequences are DFQATT and SNEGSKA (reference sequence). There are 15 residues in the CDR3. CDR3 in amino acids: CSAPSRSGTYYEQYF. Written as DNA, the CDR3 is TGCAGTGCTCCTTCCAGGAGCGGCACCTACTACGAGCAGTACTTC.

The chain is built from TRBV20-1 and TRBJ2-7; D perhaps matches TRBD2 (6 bases). Germline V gene lookup returns CDR1 DFQATT and CDR2 SNEGSKA (reference sequence). The CDR3 has 15 residues. Trimming took 1 base from V and 2 from J, leaving 15 bases between them. CDR3 protein: CSARGGRGLTYEQYF. CDR3 nucleotide sequence: TGCAGTGCTAGAGGAGGGCGGGGCCTAACCTACGAGCAGTACTTC.

The chain links TRBV11-3 to TRBJ2-5; the D is unclear. Germline assignment: CDR1 SGHNT and CDR2 YENEEA. The CDR3 spans 12 residues. Deletions cut 2 bases from V and 5 bases from J, with 6 bases between. CDR3 DNA sequence: TGTGCCAGCAGCTTAATCGGGGAGACCCAGTACTTC. It yields the protein CASSLIGETQYF.

This clonotype has more than one count but fewer than ten. The V call is TRBV7-2, the J call TRBJ2-5; TRBD1 agrees at 10 bases. Germline V gene sequence: CDR1 SGHTA, CDR2 FQGNSA. The CDR3 is made up of 16 amino acids. With 1 base clipped from V and 2 bases from J, the junction kept 4 bases outside the gene matches. The CDR3 spells CASSLVWTGGQETQYF. The CDR3 DNA is TGTGCCAGCAGCTTAGTTTGGACAGGGGGTCAAGAGACCCAGTACTTC.

This clonotype has more than one count but fewer than ten. The chain links TRBV7-9 to TRBJ2-7; D is possibly TRBD1 (7 bases). Trimming pared 3 bases from V and 6 bases from J, leaving 15 bases between. Per the germline V gene, CDR1 is SEHNR and CDR2 is FQNEAQ (reference sequence). The CDR3 extends over 14 amino acids. The CDR3 coding sequence is TGTGCCAGCAGCTTGGAGGGACAGTCGAGCGAGCAGTACTTC. It codes for CASSLEGQSSEQYF. Full variable domain (rest looked up from reference TRBV7-9 and TRBJ2-7): DTGVSQNPRHKITKRGQNVTFRCDPISEHNRLYWYRQTLGQGPEFLTYFQNEAQLEKSRLLSDRFSAERPKGSFSTLEIQRTEQGDSAMYLCASSLEGQSSEQYFGPGTRLTVT.

This clonotype was seen a handful of times. The rearrangement joins TRBV5-4 to TRBJ1-1, with unresolved D. V gave up 0 bases and J gave up 0 bases, with 3 bases separating them. The CDR3 spans 13 residues. CDR1 is SGHNT, CDR2 YYREEE, per germline (reference sequence). In DNA, the CDR3 is TGTGCCAGCAGCTTGGCACTGAACACTGAAGCTTTCTTT. This codes for CASSLALNTEAFF.

This chain uses TRBV19 with TRBJ1-5; a possible D gene is TRBD1 (5 bases). Germline values: CDR1 LNHDA, CDR2 SQIVND (reference sequence). The V gene lost 5 bases and the J gene lost 0 bases, with 11 bases spanning the gap. The CDR3 extends over 15 amino acids. This CDR3 reads CASSQGASSNQPQHF. In DNA form, the CDR3 reads TGTGCCAGTAGTCAAGGGGCCAGTAGCAATCAGCCCCAGCATTTT. The full variable domain, in which reference TRBV19 and TRBJ1-5 provide the parts outside the CDR3, is DGGITQSPKYLFRKEGQNVTLSCEQNLNHDAMYWYRQDPGQGLRLIYYSQIVNDFQKGDIAEGYSVSREKKESFPLTVTSAQKNPTAFYLCASSQGASSNQPQHFGDGTRLSIL.

The J gene is TRBJ2-7, the V gene TRBV7-9; no firm D call. The CDR3 consists of 13 residues. Germline V lookup: CDR1 SEHNR, CDR2 FQNEAQ (reference sequence). The V and J ends lost 0 bases and 4 bases respectively, with 7 bases between them. CDR3 DNA sequence: TGTGCCAGCAGCTTAGCGGGCGGTTACGAGCAGTACTTC. Translating gives CASSLAGGYEQYF.

This clonotype was observed once. The V call is TRBV10-3, the J call TRBJ2-7; TRBD1 aligns across 7 bases. Germline values: CDR1 ENHRY, CDR2 SYGVKD. CDR3 length: 15 amino acids. V was pared by 6 bases and J by 2 bases, with 10 bases of the junction left unmatched. The CDR3 DNA follows: TGTGCCATCAGGAAAACCGGGACAGCCCCCTACGAGCAGTACTTC. Translated: CAIRKTGTAPYEQYF.

This clonotype turned up a few times. The chain recombines TRBV20-1 with TRBJ1-2, with D tentatively TRBD1 (6 bases). CDR3 length: 15 residues. Germline CDR1 reads DFQATT; CDR2 reads SNEGSKA (reference sequence). V was clipped by 6 bases and J by 5 bases, with 22 bases between them. The CDR3 region has the DNA TGCAGTGCAAGGGGGTATAGCCTGGATCGATATGGCTACACCTTC. Translation: CSARGYSLDRYGYTF.

This clonotype was found a few times. The rearrangement uses TRBV7-9 and TRBJ2-1; D is perhaps TRBD1 (5 bases). This CDR3 comprises 14 residues. From germline, CDR1 is SEHNR and CDR2 FQNEAQ (reference sequence). Deletions cut 6 bases from V and 5 bases from J, with 14 bases between. The CDR3 region is CASSYQGFHNEQFF. CDR3 DNA sequence: TGTGCCAGCAGTTACCAGGGATTCCACAATGAGCAGTTCTTC.

The J gene is TRBJ1-1, the V gene TRBV19; 9 bases fit TRBD1. The CDR3 is 15 residues long. V was clipped by 3 bases and J by 7 bases; unmatched bases: 9. The V gene's germline CDR1 is LNHDA and CDR2 SQIVND (reference sequence). CDR3 DNA: TGTGCCAGTAGTATTCACCCGGACAGGGGTGGTGAAGCTTTCTTT. This translates into CASSIHPDRGGEAFF. Looking up the rest from reference TRBV19 and TRBJ1-1 gives the full variable domain: DGGITQSPKYLFRKEGQNVTLSCEQNLNHDAMYWYRQDPGQGLRLIYYSQIVNDFQKGDIAEGYSVSREKKESFPLTVTSAQKNPTAFYLCASSIHPDRGGEAFFGQGTRLTVV.

V usage is TRBV11-3 and J usage is TRBJ1-2; D not resolved. CDR1 SGHNT and CDR2 YENEEA come from the germline V gene. The CDR3 is 12 residues long. Trimming cost V 1 base and J 8 bases, with 8 bases left between them. CDR3 loop: CASSLGGRGYTF. DNA for the CDR3: TGTGCCAGCAGCTTAGGGGGTCGCGGCTACACCTTC.

This rearrangement joins TRBV29-1 to TRBJ2-5; a weak D match, TRBD1 (6 bases). The germline gives CDR1 SQVTM, CDR2 ANQGSEA. The CDR3 sequence is 13 residues long. V dropped 7 bases and J dropped 0 bases, with 12 bases sitting between them. The CDR3 here is CSAAGTNQETQYF. CDR3 in DNA: TGCAGCGCTGCAGGGACAAACCAAGAGACCCAGTACTTC.

The chain is built from TRBV20-1 and TRBJ1-2; D possibly corresponds to TRBD1 (5 bases). Germline V gene data show CDR1 as DFQATT and CDR2 as SNEGSKA (reference sequence). The CDR3 sequence is 13 residues long. Trimming left V 4 bases short and J 8 bases short, with 17 bases between. Here the CDR3 DNA reads TGCAGTGCTAAAGATCAGGGTTTGGCAGGCTACACCTTC. As protein: CSAKDQGLAGYTF.

This chain joins TRBV19 and TRBJ1-1, with a weak D call TRBD1 (5 bases). The ends were cut back, 3 bases at V and 7 bases at J, with 15 bases in the middle. The CDR3 extends over 14 amino acids. Germline V CDR1 and CDR2: LNHDA, SQIVND (reference sequence). CDR3 bases: TGTGCCAGTAGTATCTTAAGGGGCGCAAATGAAGCTTTCTTT. This encodes CASSILRGANEAFF.

The chain has TRBV19 and TRBJ1-1; D might be TRBD1 (5 bases). V was shortened by 2 bases and J by 1 base, with 8 bases between the two germline ends. This CDR3 is 14 amino acids long. Per germline, CDR1 LNHDA and CDR2 SQIVND (reference sequence). CDR3 sequence (DNA): TGTGCCAGTAGTATAAGGGGCGGGAACACTGAAGCTTTCTTT. Translating gives CASSIRGGNTEAFF.

V usage is TRBV6-1 and J usage is TRBJ1-2, with D hard to call. Germline V gene data show CDR1 as MNHNS and CDR2 as SASEGT. The V gene lost 1 base and the J gene lost 8 bases, with 14 bases spanning the gap. The CDR3 has 14 amino acids. CDR3 region: CASSEGDNLRGYTF. CDR3 coding DNA: TGTGCCAGCAGTGAAGGCGATAATCTAAGGGGCTACACCTTC.

The sample holds a few counts of this clonotype. The chain has TRBV5-4 and TRBJ2-7; D might be TRBD1 (6 bases). CDR1 and CDR2 from the germline V gene are SGHNT and YYREEE (reference sequence). The germline V and J ends were trimmed by 4 bases and 2 bases, with 10 bases remaining between them. The CDR3 is made up of 13 amino acids. CDR3 region: CASSLWGPYEQYF. In DNA form, the CDR3 reads TGTGCCAGCAGCCTGTGGGGGCCCTACGAGCAGTACTTC. Drawing the rest from reference TRBV5-4 and TRBJ2-7, the complete variable domain is ETGVTQSPTHLIKTRGQQVTLRCSSQSGHNTVSWYQQALGQGPQFIFQYYREEENGRGNFPPRFSGLQFPNYSSELNVNALELDDSALYLCASSLWGPYEQYFGPGTRLTVT.

The CDR3 nucleotides are TGTGCCAGCAGTTTAGCGGGAGTAGGGGAGCAGTACTTC. It yields the protein CASSLAGVGEQYF. The chain uses TRBV12-3 or TRBV12-4 and TRBJ2-7; tentative D call: TRBD2 (5 bases). The CDR3 consists of 13 residues. The V end lost 0 bases, the J end lost 7 bases, and 10 bases lay between the germline ends.

The J gene is TRBJ2-3, the V gene TRBV7-2; TRBD2 aligns across 7 bases. This CDR3 is built from 15 residues. The germline CDR1 and CDR2 sequences are SGHTA and FQGNSA. V dropped 5 bases and J dropped 0; count of bases not matched to a gene: 5. CDR3 in DNA: TGTGCCAGCAGCGCCGGGGGGTATAGCACAGATACGCAGTATTTT. Encoded protein: CASSAGGYSTDTQYF. Supplemented by reference TRBV7-2 and TRBJ2-3, the full variable domain reads GAGVSQSPSNKVTEKGKDVELRCDPISGHTALYWYRQSLGQGLEFLIYFQGNSAPDKSGLPSDRFSAERTGGSVSTLTIQRTQQEDSAVYLCASSAGGYSTDTQYFGPGTRLTVL.

This clonotype was detected only a few times. The chain uses TRBV20-1 and TRBJ1-2; TRBD1 is a possible D gene (6 bases). This CDR3 comprises 15 residues. Between the trimmed V and J ends, which lost 6 bases and 4 bases, there was a span of 21 bases. The germline gives CDR1 DFQATT, CDR2 SNEGSKA (reference sequence). Written as DNA, the CDR3 is TGCAGTGCGAGGGGAGGCTCCCAGGGGACCTATGGCTACACCTTC. Its protein is CSARGGSQGTYGYTF.

This clonotype has only one observation. This chain joins TRBV9 and TRBJ2-7; 10 bases line up with TRBD1. The CDR3 length is 21 residues. Germline V gives CDR1 SGDLS, CDR2 YYNGEE. V lost 3 bases and J lost 0; bases outside the gene matches: 21. For the CDR3, the DNA is TGTGCCAGCAGCGCACTGATGAGTCGGGACAGGGGACTCGAGTACTCCTACGAGCAGTACTTC. This codes for CASSALMSRDRGLEYSYEQYF.

The chain has TRBV11-3 and TRBJ1-2, with TRBD1 identical over 8 bases. CDR3 length equals 13 residues. The J segment lost 7 bases and the V segment lost 4 bases, leaving 5 bases of the junction unmatched. Germline V gives CDR1 SGHNT, CDR2 YENEEA. The CDR3 DNA is TGTGCCAGCAGCTCGACAGGGGTGGGTGGCTACACCTTC. This sequence encodes CASSSTGVGGYTF. Filled out from reference TRBV11-3 and TRBJ1-2, the complete variable domain reads EAGVVQSPRYKIIEKKQPVAFWCNPISGHNTLYWYLQNLGQGPELLIRYENEEAVDDSQLPKDRFSAERLKGVDSTLKIQPAELGDSAVYLCASSSTGVGGYTFGSGTRLTVV.

The rearrangement links TRBV7-2 to TRBJ2-7, with 10 bases lining up with TRBD1. Germline lookup yields CDR1 SGHTA and CDR2 FQGNSA. This CDR3 contains 14 residues. After removal of 5 bases from V and 5 bases from J, the junction contained 6 bases not matched to a gene. The CDR3 region is CASSPGTGDHEQYF. DNA of the CDR3: TGTGCCAGCAGCCCAGGGACAGGGGACCACGAGCAGTACTTC.

The V call is TRBV11-3, the J call TRBJ1-1; tentative D call: TRBD1 (6 bases). CDR1 and CDR2 from the germline V gene are SGHNT and YENEEA. The germline V and J ends were trimmed by 5 bases and 10 bases, with 11 bases remaining between them. The CDR3 spans 11 residues. The CDR3 DNA reads as TGTGCCAGCAGCGTGGAGGGGGTAGCTTTCTTT. This encodes CASSVEGVAFF.